The subject of this entry is one T cell receptor (beta chain). Unmatched junction bases numbered 4, after V lost 6 bases and J lost 2 bases. The CDR3 contains 14 residues. Per the germline V gene, CDR1 is MNHEY and CDR2 is SVGAGI. This sample is part of a study of blood T cell repertoires in COVID-19. As for the study in general: Acute-phase and convalescent COVID-19 samples originated in the United States, Italy and Spain.

Only in-frame clones appear in the TCRdb table, and some are missing; sequencing was by immunoSEQ multiplex PCR. The sample holds under 200,000 clones; roughly nine tenths are singletons and the top ten take approximately 21%. The TCR sequence derives from a man in his sixties with active or convalescent COVID-19. The rearrangement joins TRBV6-5 to TRBJ2-3; TRBD2 agrees at 8 bases. Sequenced: peripheral blood. For the CDR3, the DNA is TGTGCCAGCAGGGTCGGGAGGGCCACAGATACGCAGTATTTT. Encoded protein: CASRVGRATDTQYF.